This record looks at one T cell receptor beta chain sequence and its context. This clonotype was seen a handful of times. What antigen it recognizes has not been identified. Nothing much larger sits one base from this clone, and base qualities are not available. This sample stems from a study of regulatory T cells in long-lasting Graves disease (dated by TCRdb to about 2021). Turning to the overall study: Newly diagnosed Graves' disease patients had taken antithyroid drugs for less than 3 months. This study used TCR sequencing and RNA sequencing of peripheral blood to compare persistent Graves' disease patients against newly diagnosed Graves' disease patients. The study was registered as a clinical trial and conducted in China. TCR sequencing covered around 13 persistent and roughly 20 newly diagnosed Graves' disease patients, around 35 samples in total.

Libraries were prepared through multiplex PCR. These reads were obtained on an Illumina HiSeq 4000. CDR3 regions were amplified by Arm-PCR with iRepertoire HTBI primers to construct TCR beta libraries. PCR products were gel purified before sequencing. In the source study's methods: Across samples, roughly 60 TRBV and 13 to 15 TRBJ segments were identified and used for gene usage analysis of CDR3 amino acid clonotypes. Filtered high-quality paired reads were merged into contigs using COPE and FqMerger. BLAST was used to align contigs to the IMGT TRBV, TRBD and TRBJ reference genes, and CDR3 was defined following IMGT. Any clonotype with a frequency above 0.1% was counted as a highly expanded clone. Shannon entropy was used to measure repertoire diversity, and the Gini coefficient was used to measure V-J evenness. A clonotype was considered public if more than one individual shared it. The public reads were run again by TCRdb, first through fastp at Q25 and then through MiXCR, and only productive beta chains were kept. Identical CDR3 proteins give one entry, which carries the most common genes and DNA. The V and J calls were determined by TCRdb, not by the authors. This sample gives 500,000 to 700,000 distinct CDR3 sequences in total; roughly 16% of them show up just once. The ten biggest clones cover approximately 18% of the sample.

Study-wide findings and limitations: TRBV28, TRBJ1-2 and TRBJ2-5 were preferentially used in persistent disease, while TRBV20-1 and TRBJ2-1 were favored in newly diagnosed disease. Only the TCR beta chain was sequenced and analyzed. The authors acknowledged the small sample size as a limitation that may reduce accuracy. Because the primary lesion, thyroid tissue, could not be accessed, the study looked at peripheral blood alone. More public clonotypes were shared among persistent patients (roughly 2,900) than among newly diagnosed patients (more than 950). Lower TCR Shannon entropy and fewer highly expanded clones were observed in persistent Graves' disease patients than in newly diagnosed patients, which suggested clonal expansion.

The germline V gene supplies CDR1 SGHVS and CDR2 FQNEAQ. The germline ends are 6 bases apart after V is trimmed by 1 base and J by 2 bases. The CDR3 runs 14 amino acids, cysteine and phenylalanine included. Only CDR3 DNA remains: 42 bases, in frame from the first base. This specimen's time point label, interpreted: newly diagnosed GD, antithyroid drugs for less than 3 months. RNA was extracted from PBMCs in TRIzol for both TCR sequencing and RNA sequencing. The diagnosis of Graves' disease was made according to American Thyroid Association guidelines. Patients for the study were recruited at an endocrinology department in Xi'an, China. Each patient gave around 9 milliliters of peripheral blood, collected in an EDTA anticoagulant tube. PBMCs were isolated by Ficoll Paque Plus density gradient separation without further T cell sorting. RNA quality was checked with an Agilent 2100 Bioanalyzer and agarose gel, and concentration with a NanoDrop 2000.

These data are also associated with another study on T cells in Graves' hyperthyroidism and ophthalmopathy. According to the second study: A patient counted as having stable Graves' hyperthyroidism if no progression to ophthalmopathy occurred over 18 months of follow-up. Hyperthyroidism patients were newly diagnosed, had a disease duration of under 2 months, and were aged 18 to 65 years. Exclusion was applied to patients with uncontrolled infections, other autoimmune diseases, pregnancy or lactation. Clinical symptoms, serum thyroxine and TRAb, thyroid ultrasound, and orbital computed tomography formed the basis for the diagnoses. The first round of RT-PCR for the TCR CDR3 was performed with the HTBI primer set and the Qiagen OneStep RT-PCR kit. Most expanded thyroid clonotypes (frequency above 0.001) were also detected in blood, suggesting blood repertoires may reflect thyroid immune responses. A model built on a 13 V-J signature distinguished ophthalmopathy from stable hyperthyroidism, reaching 85% to 90% sensitivity and under 84% specificity in cross-validation and 80%/75% in testing. In validation, the model predicted progression to ophthalmopathy with 55% to 71% sensitivity and 72% to 75% specificity, a median of approximately 6.5 months before onset. To identify TCR V-J signatures that set the groups apart, the researchers used a discovery cohort of approximately 98 patients, made up of 43 with Graves' ophthalmopathy and around 58 with stable Graves' hyperthyroidism. Prospective prediction of ophthalmopathy was tested in an independent validation cohort of 18 hyperthyroidism patients and around 16 patients who later progressed to ophthalmopathy. The 75 to 100 discovery patients were divided at random into training and test sets in a 7:3 ratio. In addition, the study compared T-cell repertoires in thyroid tissue and in blood from several Graves' hyperthyroidism patients. Once sampling was done, hyperthyroidism patients were given methimazole at a starting dose of 30 mg daily, whereas ophthalmopathy patients were given high-dose intravenous methylprednisolone. The libraries were constructed in a second round of multiplex PCR and then size-selected and purified. Libraries were sequenced paired-end with 100 bp reads on an Illumina HiSeq2000. SOAPnuke was used to process the raw data, with reads discarded if the reads contained adapters or uncalled bases, had a mean Phred below 15, or lacked an exact constant-primer or identifier match. High-quality paired reads were merged with COPE v1.2.5, and unique nucleotide sequences were defined as clonotypes. MiTCR v1.1 was used to align the clonotypes against IMGT TRBV, TRBD and TRBJ reference segments. Only V-J combinations with frequency above 0.0001, covering approximately 99% of repertoires, were analysed. The TCS score was defined as the ratio of F50 (clonal expansion) to E x V (chaos), calculated using BLOSUM62-based TCRdist between CDR3 peptides within each V-J. Welch's t-statistics and random forest reduced roughly 530 V-J features to roughly 13, which were used in a naive Bayes classifier (R e1071). No statistical method was used to set the sample size in advance, and investigators knew the group allocation. TCR Vbeta CDR3 sequencing of 130 to 150 peripheral blood samples (under 45 ophthalmopathy, 75 hyperthyroidism and roughly 17 progressor patients) is reported in the paper.

Sample: peripheral blood mononuclear cells (PBMCs), taken at new diagnosis, from a patient treated with antithyroid drugs. This clonotype originated in a woman younger than 45 with Graves disease. Donor details come from another sample of the same person, matched by shared clones. The rearrangement joined TRBV7-8 to TRBJ1-3; there is no confident call for the D gene. The DNA reads TGTGCCAGCAGCTTAGGGTCAACTGGAAACACCATATATTTT. Its product reads: CASSLGSTGNTIYF.